Listed here are 21 T cell receptor beta chains from one sample, sequenced in a study of blood T cells in healthy people across ages. A second PCR of about 7 to 12 cycles used a sample-barcoded 5' primer and a J-beta primer mix. MiXCR was run by TCRdb on the 5' RACE reads, yielding one entry per CDR3 protein. The sample lists about 1.1 million distinct CDR3 sequences, roughly two fifths occurring once. Input material: blood. These receptors all come from a young man in good health.

The J gene is TRBJ2-3, the V gene TRBV4-2; D may be TRBD1 (6 bases). The V and J ends lost 1 base and 5 bases respectively, with 13 bases between them. The CDR3 runs 15 residues. CDR1 is LGHNA and CDR2 is YNFKEQ in the germline V gene. CDR3 coding DNA: TGTGCCAGCAGCCAAGCACAGGGTTTTGGAGATACGCAGTATTTT. Translation: CASSQAQGFGDTQYF.

This clonotype has a single count. The CDR3 DNA reads as TGTGCCAGCCGTAGGGGAGGTGCCCGAGGGAACGCCATATATTTT. This codes for CASRRGGARGNAIYF. The chain links TRBV9 to TRBJ1-3; D perhaps matches TRBD1 (5 bases). This CDR3 is 15 amino acids long. The V gene's germline CDR1 is SGDLS and CDR2 YYNGEE. Trimming took off 7 bases at V and 11 bases at J, with 25 bases between the two ends.

Only one count was recorded for this clonotype. A far larger clone differs by one base, so this is likely a read error. The chain uses TRBV9 and TRBJ2-1, with D maybe TRBD2 (5 bases). This CDR3 contains 12 residues. From germline, CDR1 is SGDLS and CDR2 YYNGEE. The CDR3 DNA follows: TGTGCCAGCAGCCCTGACTACAATGGGCAGTTCTTC. Encoded protein: CASSPDYNGQFF.

The chain carries TRBV6-6 and TRBJ1-5, with D possibly matching TRBD1 (6 bases). V gave up 5 bases and J gave up 4 bases, with 15 bases separating them. This CDR3 has 15 amino acids. Germline CDR1 reads MNHNY; CDR2 reads SVGAGI (reference sequence). CDR3 amino acids: CASSTPGGRNQPQHF. CDR3 nucleotide sequence: TGTGCCAGCAGTACCCCCGGGGGCCGAAATCAGCCCCAGCATTTT.

This clonotype was counted once. A clone one base away is much larger, so this may be a read error. The V gene is TRBV4-1, the J gene TRBJ2-1; D might be TRBD1 (5 bases). CDR1 is MGHRA and CDR2 is YSYEKL in the germline V gene. Trimming pared 0 bases from V and 5 bases from J, leaving 17 bases between. The CDR3 extends over 17 amino acids. CDR3 region: CASSQDSRQWTDNEQFF. The CDR3 region has the DNA TGCGCCAGCAGCCAAGATAGCAGACAGTGGACGGACAATGAGCAGTTCTTC.

In this sample, this clonotype turned up a few times. The chain couples TRBV5-5 to TRBJ2-1; D is unresolved. V was clipped by 4 bases and J by 6 bases, with 11 bases between them. Germline CDR1 reads SGHKS; CDR2 reads YYEKEE (reference sequence). The CDR3 runs to 13 residues. CDR3 bases: TGTGCCAGCAGCGTGACCTGGATCAATGAGCAGTTCTTC. Amino acid sequence: CASSVTWINEQFF.

The chain joins TRBV9 to TRBJ2-7, with 8 positions matching TRBD2. The V segment lost 4 bases and the J segment 3 bases; nucleotides outside the gene matches: 9. CDR1 and CDR2 from the germline V gene are SGDLS and YYNGEE. This CDR3 contains 15 residues. CDR3 residues: CASSPQGRGGYEQYF. In nucleotides, the CDR3 is TGTGCCAGCAGCCCCCAGGGTCGGGGGGGCTACGAGCAGTACTTC.

This clonotype showed up just a few times. This sequence joins TRBV20-1 and TRBJ2-7, with 10 bases matching TRBD2. The CDR3 has 14 residues. V was pared by 3 bases and J by 0 bases, with 2 bases of the junction left unmatched. The germline V gene has CDR1 DFQATT and CDR2 SNEGSKA (reference sequence). The CDR3 bases are TGCAGTGCTAGTTCTAGCGGGGGCTCCTACGAGCAGTACTTC. Protein sequence: CSASSSGGSYEQYF.

This clonotype was detected a few times. The gene calls are TRBV27 and TRBJ2-7, with D perhaps given as TRBD1 or TRBD2 (5 bases each). The CDR3 is 10 residues long. Trimming shortened V by 10 bases and J by 5 bases, and 9 bases separated the two germline ends. Germline loops: CDR1 MNHEY, CDR2 SMNVEV (reference sequence). The CDR3 here is CATGDDEQYF. In DNA form, the CDR3 reads TGTGCCACTGGGGACGACGAGCAGTACTTC.

The chain joins TRBV3-1 to TRBJ2-1; tentative D call: TRBD2 (6 bases). The CDR3 runs 14 residues. The germline V gene has CDR1 LGHDT and CDR2 YNNKEL (reference sequence). The ends were cut back, 0 bases at V and 8 bases at J, with 11 bases in the middle. The CDR3: CASSQDPGDDEQFF. CDR3 nucleotide sequence: TGTGCCAGCAGCCAAGACCCGGGGGATGATGAGCAGTTCTTC.

Turning to this clonotype: A read error may be the cause here, since a much bigger clone is one base away. J is TRBJ2-3 and V is TRBV5-6; either TRBD1 or TRBD2 may fit D (5 bases each). This CDR3 has 13 amino acids. The germline V gene encodes CDR1 SGHDT and CDR2 YYEEEE. This CDR3 reads CANSLGGGRTQYF. The DNA of the CDR3 is TGTGCCAACAGCTTGGGTGGGGGTCGTACGCAGTATTTT. Complete variable domain (other parts from reference TRBV5-6 and TRBJ2-3): DAGVTQSPTHLIKTRGQQVTLRCSPKSGHDTVSWYQQALGQGPQFIFQYYEEEERQRGNFPDRFSGHQFPNYSSELNVNALLLGDSALYLCANSLGGGRTQYFGPGTRLTVL.

This clonotype was seen a handful of times. The gene calls are TRBV4-1 and TRBJ2-7; TRBD1 agrees at 7 bases. Trimming removed 4 bases from V and 0 bases from J; junction bases left unmatched: 9. Germline V lookup: CDR1 MGHRA, CDR2 YSYEKL. The CDR3 runs to 16 residues. CDR3 in amino acids: CASSPTGFVGSYEQYF. In DNA, the CDR3 is TGCGCCAGCAGCCCGACAGGGTTTGTTGGCTCCTACGAGCAGTACTTC.

This clonotype was seen a few times. This chain links TRBV7-2 with TRBJ1-5, with TRBD1 identical over 8 bases. Germline CDR1 is SGHTA and CDR2 is FQGNSA. J gave up 2 bases and V 5 bases, and 8 bases lay outside the gene matches. The CDR3 totals 16 residues. The CDR3 bases are TGTGCCAGCAGCGACAGCATGACAGGGGGCAATCAGCCCCAGCATTTT. Residues: CASSDSMTGGNQPQHF.

The sample holds many counts of this clonotype. The chain recombines TRBV15 with TRBJ1-2, with D tentatively TRBD1 (6 bases). Trimming left V 2 bases short and J 5 bases short, with 18 bases between. The CDR3 spans 16 residues. Germline V gene lookup returns CDR1 LNHNV and CDR2 YYDKDF (reference sequence). The CDR3 loop is CATSRRNRADVYGYTF. The CDR3 coding sequence is TGTGCCACCAGCAGACGTAACAGGGCCGACGTTTATGGCTACACCTTC. The whole variable domain, filled in from reference TRBV15 and TRBJ1-2, reads DAMVIQNPRYQVTQFGKPVTLSCSQTLNHNVMYWYQQKSSQAPKLLFHYYDKDFNNEADTPDNFQSRRPNTSFCFLDIRSPGLGDTAMYLCATSRRNRADVYGYTFGSGTRLTVV.

The chain recombines TRBV5-1 with TRBJ2-2, with a possible D match to TRBD2 (6 bases). V was shortened by 0 bases and J by 1 base, with 13 bases between the two germline ends. CDR1 is SGHRS and CDR2 is YFSETQ in the germline V gene. The CDR3 totals 17 residues. This CDR3 is CASSLDAGQGNTGELFF. In DNA form, the CDR3 reads TGCGCCAGCAGCTTGGATGCGGGGCAGGGGAACACCGGGGAGCTGTTTTTT.

With respect to this clonotype: This may stem from a read error, because a much larger clone lies one nucleotide away. V gene TRBV7-2 combines with J gene TRBJ2-5; the D call may be TRBD1 or TRBD2 (7 bases each). Germline-derived CDR1 and CDR2 are SGHTA and FQGNSA. The CDR3 totals 15 residues. The CDR3 bases are TGTGCCGGCAGCGCAGGGGGGGGTGTTTATGAGACCCAGTACTTC. This translates into CAGSAGGGVYETQYF.

This clonotype was observed a few times. The V gene is TRBV7-2, the J gene TRBJ1-1; possibly TRBD1 for D (5 bases). Deletions cut 0 bases from V and 7 bases from J, with 9 bases between. The CDR3 totals 13 residues. CDR1 and CDR2 (germline): SGHTA, FQGNSA. The CDR3 sequence: CASSLASQGEAFF. The CDR3 DNA reads as TGTGCCAGCAGCTTAGCGTCTCAGGGTGAAGCTTTCTTT.

The V gene is TRBV7-9, the J gene TRBJ2-3; 8 bases match TRBD1. The CDR3 contains 16 residues. Germline V gene lookup returns CDR1 SEHNR and CDR2 FQNEAQ (reference sequence). The junction had 9 bases not matched to a gene; V was cut back by 5 bases and J by 2 bases. In DNA, the CDR3 is TGTGCCAGCAGCCCGTTGGACAGGGCCAACACAGATACGCAGTATTTT. It encodes CASSPLDRANTDTQYF.

V and J are TRBV6-1 and TRBJ1-5; D is uncertain. V was cut by 2 bases and J by 3 bases, with 11 bases left in between. CDR1 is MNHNS and CDR2 is SASEGT in the germline V gene. The CDR3 runs to 15 residues. CDR3 DNA sequence: TGTGCCAGCAGTGAATTAGAGTCAGTCAATCAGCCCCAGCATTTT. Translated, it gives CASSELESVNQPQHF.

The V call is TRBV24-1, the J call TRBJ2-1; no clear D. Germline V gene data show CDR1 as KGHDR and CDR2 as SFDVKD. Trimming pared 3 bases from V and 0 bases from J, leaving 14 bases between. CDR3 size: 17 residues. CDR3 loop: CATSDQEDFLSYNEQFF. CDR3 in DNA: TGTGCCACCAGTGATCAGGAAGACTTCCTCTCCTACAATGAGCAGTTCTTC.

The genes are TRBV6-1 and TRBJ2-1; TRBD2 is a possible D gene (6 bases). TRBJ2-7 matches the DNA end more closely, so the J call is doubtful. Germline V CDR1 and CDR2: MNHNS, SASEGT. This CDR3 comprises 14 residues. The CDR3 region is CASSPGGMGDEQYF. The CDR3 bases are TGTGCCAGCAGTCCAGGAGGGATGGGCGATGAGCAGTACTTC.